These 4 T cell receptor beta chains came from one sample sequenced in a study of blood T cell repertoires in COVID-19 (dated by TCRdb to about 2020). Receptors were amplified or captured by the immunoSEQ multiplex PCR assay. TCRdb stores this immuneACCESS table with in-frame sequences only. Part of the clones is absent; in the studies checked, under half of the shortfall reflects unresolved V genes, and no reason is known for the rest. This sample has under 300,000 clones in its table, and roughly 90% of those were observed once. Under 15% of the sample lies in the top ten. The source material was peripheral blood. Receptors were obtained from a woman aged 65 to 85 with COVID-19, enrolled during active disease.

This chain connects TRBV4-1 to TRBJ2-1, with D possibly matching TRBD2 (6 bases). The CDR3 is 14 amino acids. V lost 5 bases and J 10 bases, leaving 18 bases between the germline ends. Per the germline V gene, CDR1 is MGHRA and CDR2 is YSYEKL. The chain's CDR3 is CASSSGLPAKEQFF. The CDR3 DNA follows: TGCGCCAGCAGCTCGGGACTTCCAGCCAAGGAGCAGTTCTTC.

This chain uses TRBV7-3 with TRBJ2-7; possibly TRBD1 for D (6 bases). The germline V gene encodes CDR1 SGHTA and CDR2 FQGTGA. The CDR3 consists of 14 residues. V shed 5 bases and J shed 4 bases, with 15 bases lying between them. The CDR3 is CASSPPDSSYEQYF. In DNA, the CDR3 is TGTGCCAGCAGCCCGCCGGACAGTTCTTACGAGCAGTACTTC.

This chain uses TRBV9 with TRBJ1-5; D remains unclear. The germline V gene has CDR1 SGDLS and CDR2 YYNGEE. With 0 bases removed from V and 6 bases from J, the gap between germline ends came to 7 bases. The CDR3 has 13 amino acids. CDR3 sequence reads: CASSVEAGQPQHF. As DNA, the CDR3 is TGTGCCAGCAGCGTAGAGGCAGGTCAGCCCCAGCATTTT.

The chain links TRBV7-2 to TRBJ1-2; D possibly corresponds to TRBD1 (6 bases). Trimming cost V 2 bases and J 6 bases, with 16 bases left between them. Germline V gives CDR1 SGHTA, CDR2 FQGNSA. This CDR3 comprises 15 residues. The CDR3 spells CASSLRPQGWDGYTF. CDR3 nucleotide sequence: TGTGCCAGCAGCTTACGCCCCCAGGGGTGGGATGGCTACACCTTC.